One sample yielded the 24 T cell receptor beta chains listed below, sequenced in a study of T cell repertoires in cytomegalovirus infection. These receptors' antigens are unknown. MiXCR, applied by TCRdb to the reads, yields one record per CDR3 protein. The sample includes hundreds of thousands of distinct CDR3 sequences, less than 35% of them seen just once. This specimen consisted of cultured CD8+ T cells from PBMCs, obtained from culture after CMV antigen stimulation. Source of these receptors: a human donor in good health (CMV status not recorded). Some clones in this sample may be carry-over from other donors' samples.

This clonotype appeared a few times. The V and J genes are TRBV20-1 and TRBJ1-5; the match to TRBD1 covers 8 bases. With V trimmed by 0 bases and J by 4 bases, 8 bases remained unmatched. The CDR3 contains 16 residues. Per germline, CDR1 DFQATT and CDR2 SNEGSKA (reference sequence). CDR3: CSARDTPGQANQPQHF. CDR3 DNA: TGCAGTGCTAGAGATACCCCGGGACAGGCGAATCAGCCCCAGCATTTT.

The gene calls are TRBV6-5 and TRBJ2-6; no reliable D call. Germline V lookup: CDR1 MNHEY, CDR2 SVGAGI. V was pared by 3 bases and J by 0 bases, with 6 bases between. The CDR3 sequence is 15 residues long. The CDR3 coding sequence is TGTGCCAGCAGTTATGACGGCTCTGGGGCCAACGTCCTGACTTTC. Translating gives CASSYDGSGANVLTF.

This CDR3 is CASSQAKGGWSTEAFF. In nucleotides, the CDR3 is TGTGCCAGCAGCCAGGCCAAAGGAGGGTGGAGCACTGAAGCTTTCTTT. V is TRBV5-6 and J is TRBJ1-1; D is uncertain. The germline V gene has CDR1 SGHDT and CDR2 YYEEEE. This CDR3 has 16 amino acids. Trimming took 4 bases from V and 4 from J, leaving 20 bases between them.

This clonotype was detected once. Compared with germline, one end of the junction differs, possibly owing to a read error. This rearrangement joins TRBV27 to TRBJ1-6; D remains ambiguous. Germline CDR1 reads MNHEY; CDR2 reads SMNVEV (reference sequence). The CDR3 has 17 residues. CDR3 region: CASSLSARSSHNSPLHF. The DNA for the CDR3 is TGTGCCAGCAGTTTATCAGCCCGAAGCTCCCATAATTCACCCCTCCACTTT.

This chain links TRBV4-2 with TRBJ2-7; 7 bases agree with TRBD2. Germline values: CDR1 LGHNA, CDR2 YNFKEQ. CDR3 length: 18 amino acids. V shed 0 bases, J shed 0 bases, and the junction held 11 bases outside the gene matches. The CDR3 protein is CASSQDRVGSGDSYEQYF. The CDR3 bases are TGTGCCAGCAGCCAAGACCGCGTGGGCAGCGGGGACTCCTACGAGCAGTACTTC.

The J gene is TRBJ2-1, the V gene TRBV10-3; D may be TRBD1 or TRBD2 (5 bases each). V lost 8 bases and J 2 bases, leaving 16 bases between the germline ends. The length of the CDR3 is 15 residues. CDR1 is ENHRY and CDR2 is SYGVKD in the germline V gene. CDR3 sequence: CAIANRGATYNEQFF. The DNA for the CDR3 is TGTGCCATCGCTAACAGAGGGGCTACCTACAATGAGCAGTTCTTC.

This clonotype was detected a few times. V and J are TRBV4-2 and TRBJ1-1; D gene uncertain. This CDR3 spans 16 amino acids. CDR1 and CDR2 (germline): LGHNA, YNFKEQ. With 0 bases removed from V and 0 bases from J, the gap between germline ends came to 11 bases. The CDR3 reads CASSQDPEGMNTEAFF. CDR3 bases: TGTGCCAGCAGCCAAGATCCGGAGGGCATGAACACTGAAGCTTTCTTT.

V usage is TRBV4-2 and J usage is TRBJ1-5, with TRBD1 matching over 7 bases. After removal of 0 bases from V and 4 bases from J, the junction contained 6 bases not matched to a gene. Germline CDR1 reads LGHNA; CDR2 reads YNFKEQ. The CDR3 is made up of 16 amino acids. CDR3: CASSQEKGARNQPQHF. The CDR3 DNA reads as TGTGCCAGCAGCCAAGAAAAGGGGGCGCGAAATCAGCCCCAGCATTTT.

The chain combines TRBV27 with TRBJ1-1; tentatively, D is TRBD1 (6 bases). The V and J ends lost 4 bases and 0 bases respectively, with 9 bases between them. The CDR3 is 14 residues long. Germline CDR1 MNHEY, CDR2 SMNVEV (reference sequence). CDR3 region: CASSSGVVNTEAFF. CDR3 coding DNA: TGTGCCAGCAGTTCAGGGGTTGTGAACACTGAAGCTTTCTTT.

This clonotype was counted ten times or more. The chain is built from TRBV7-9 and TRBJ2-3, with 7 bases lining up with TRBD2. With V trimmed by 4 bases and J by 2 bases, 12 bases remained unmatched. There are 17 residues in the CDR3. Per the germline V gene, CDR1 is SEHNR and CDR2 is FQNEAQ (reference sequence). The CDR3 here is CASSSGGAGEHTDTQYF. The CDR3, as DNA: TGTGCCAGCAGCTCCGGGGGTGCGGGGGAACACACAGATACGCAGTATTTT.

CDR3 bases: TGTGCCAGCAGCGCCCAGGAGGCAACTAATGAAAAACTGTTTTTT. Protein product: CASSAQEATNEKLFF. The chain is built from TRBV7-6 and TRBJ1-4; no clear D. This CDR3 is 15 amino acids long. Germline CDR1 is SGHVS and CDR2 is FNYEAQ. Trimming cost V 5 bases and J 0 bases, with 10 bases left between them. The variable domain in full, with the rest retrieved from reference TRBV7-6 and TRBJ1-4, is GAGVSQSPRYKVTKRGQDVALRCDPISGHVSLYWYRQALGQGPEFLTYFNYEAQQDKSGLPNDRFSAERPEGSISTLTIQRTEQRDSAMYRCASSAQEATNEKLFFGSGTQLSVL.

This clonotype was seen more than once but under ten times. This chain uses TRBV3-1 with TRBJ2-5; no firm D call. V was pared by 0 bases and J by 1 base, with 9 bases between. Germline V gives CDR1 LGHDT, CDR2 YNNKEL (reference sequence). This CDR3 comprises 15 residues. For the CDR3, the DNA is TGTGCCAGCAGCCAAGATAGCAGTCCCCAAGAGACCCAGTACTTC. It specifies CASSQDSSPQETQYF.

This clonotype was seen more than once but under ten times. The genes are TRBV7-8 and TRBJ2-3; 8 nucleotides match TRBD1. V lost 5 bases, J lost 0 bases, and 7 bases stayed unmatched. The CDR3 is made up of 16 amino acids. Germline-derived CDR1 and CDR2 are SGHVS and FQNEAQ. CDR3 sequence reads: CASSLGTGISTDTQYF. The CDR3 nucleotides read TGTGCCAGCAGCCTAGGGACAGGTATTAGCACAGATACGCAGTATTTT.

Here the CDR3 DNA reads TGCGCCAGCAGCCAAGATGAGGGCATCTGGACTTATACGCAGTATTTT. As protein: CASSQDEGIWTYTQYF. The rearrangement links TRBV4-1 to TRBJ2-3; possibly TRBD2 for D (5 bases). The V end was cut by 0 bases, the J end by 7 bases, with 17 bases between. Germline values: CDR1 MGHRA, CDR2 YSYEKL. This CDR3 region has 16 residues.

This rearrangement joins TRBV6-2 or TRBV6-3 to TRBJ2-1; TRBD1 aligns across 10 bases. CDR3 length: 13 residues. Germline assignment: CDR1 MNHEY and CDR2 SVGEGT. Trimming cost V 7 bases and J 8 bases; bases outside gene matches: 5. The CDR3 is CASNRDRGHEQFF. CDR3 nucleotide sequence: TGTGCCAGCAACCGGGACAGGGGCCATGAGCAGTTCTTC.

This clonotype was recorded a few times. The V call is TRBV7-9, the J call TRBJ2-2; a weak D match, TRBD1 (5 bases). The germline V gene encodes CDR1 SEHNR and CDR2 FQNEAQ (reference sequence). Trimming removed 1 base from V and 1 base from J, with 16 bases in between. The CDR3 sequence is 18 residues long. The CDR3: CASSLGRRRQKNTGELFF. CDR3 DNA sequence: TGTGCCAGCAGCTTAGGAAGAAGGAGACAGAAGAACACCGGGGAGCTGTTTTTT.

The V and J genes are TRBV7-9 and TRBJ1-2; TRBD1 is a possible D gene (5 bases). V dropped 3 bases and J dropped 4 bases, with 12 bases sitting between them. The CDR3 has 14 amino acids. The germline V gene encodes CDR1 SEHNR and CDR2 FQNEAQ (reference sequence). CDR3 bases: TGTGCCAGCAGCTTGGCAGGGTTGGGCTATGGCTACACCTTC. This encodes CASSLAGLGYGYTF.

This rearrangement joins TRBV7-8 to TRBJ2-3, with TRBD2 matching 14 bases. CDR3 size: 17 residues. V dropped 2 bases and J dropped 3; count of bases not matched to a gene: 4. CDR1 and CDR2 from the germline V gene are SGHVS and FQNEAQ. CDR3 amino acids: CASSLRLAGGLTDTQYF. The CDR3 bases are TGTGCCAGCAGCTTAAGACTAGCGGGGGGGCTAACAGATACGCAGTATTTT.

In this sample, this clonotype turned up a few times. This chain links TRBV4-1 with TRBJ2-5; 8 bases line up with TRBD2. This CDR3 contains 18 residues. Germline V gene sequence: CDR1 MGHRA, CDR2 YSYEKL. Trimming removed 1 base from V and 5 bases from J; junction bases left unmatched: 15. DNA for the CDR3: TGCGCCAGCAGCCAAGCCGATCGGGGCGGGGGGACCACGGAGACCCAGTACTTC. It yields the protein CASSQADRGGGTTETQYF.

This clonotype was observed a few times. V and J are TRBV7-9 and TRBJ2-7, with a weak D call TRBD2 (5 bases). Germline-derived CDR1 and CDR2 are SEHNR and FQNEAQ (reference sequence). This CDR3 is built from 14 residues. Deletions cut 5 bases from V and 0 bases from J, with 11 bases between. Written as DNA, the CDR3 is TGTGCCAGCAGCACCGGACTGTACTCCTACGAGCAGTACTTC. This encodes CASSTGLYSYEQYF.

This chain links TRBV9 with TRBJ2-1; 7 bases match TRBD1. CDR3 length equals 14 residues. Germline CDR1 and CDR2: SGDLS and YYNGEE. With V trimmed by 6 bases and J by 3 bases, 6 bases remained unmatched. CDR3 residues: CASTTGDVYNEQFF. CDR3 nucleotide sequence: TGTGCCAGCACCACAGGGGACGTCTACAATGAGCAGTTCTTC. Full variable domain (missing parts from reference TRBV9 and TRBJ2-1): DSGVTQTPKHLITATGQRVTLRCSPRSGDLSVYWYQQSLDQGLQFLIQYYNGEERAKGNILERFSAQQFPDLHSELNLSSLELGDSALYFCASTTGDVYNEQFFGPGTRLTVL.

This clonotype was picked up many times. V gene TRBV12-3 or TRBV12-4 combines with J gene TRBJ2-1; weak D call: TRBD2 (5 bases). This CDR3 is 12 amino acids long. Trimming removed 8 bases at V and 0 bases at J, with 5 bases between. The CDR3 nucleotides read TGTGCCAGCGGGAGCTCCTACAATGAGCAGTTCTTC. It codes for CASGSSYNEQFF.

This chain connects TRBV4-3 to TRBJ1-5; the D is unclear. The CDR3 has 16 amino acids. Germline assignment: CDR1 LGHNA and CDR2 YSLEER. The ends were cut back, 0 bases at V and 1 base at J, with 10 bases in the middle. DNA for the CDR3: TGCGCCAGCAGCCAAGATACGGGGAGGAGCAATCAGCCCCAGCATTTT. This sequence encodes CASSQDTGRSNQPQHF.

This clonotype was observed a few times. The rearrangement links TRBV27 to TRBJ2-4; no firm D call. This CDR3 comprises 13 residues. CDR1 MNHEY and CDR2 SMNVEV come from the germline V gene (reference sequence). The V end lost 8 bases, the J end lost 7 bases, and 15 bases lay between the germline ends. CDR3 loop: CASRTHLTNIQYF. The CDR3 DNA follows: TGTGCCAGCCGGACCCACCTCACTAACATTCAGTACTTC.